This T cell receptor beta chain appears in the sequencing data of a study of CXCR3-negative and CXCR3-positive naive CD8 T cells. This clonotype is deemed medium-sized by its frequency. The CDR3 contains 16 residues. From germline, CDR1 is SQVTM and CDR2 ANQGSEA. It was by 5' RACE with UMI labels that the TRB cDNA libraries were prepared. TCRdb reprocessed the 5' RACE reads, keeping one entry per CDR3 protein, no DNA. In all, the sample yields roughly 8,000 distinct CDR3 sequences. Source material: naive CXCR3- CD8+ T cells from blood. Subset given: CD45RO-CCR7+CD27+CD95- naive CD8+ T cells lacking CXCR3 (TNR3-). This receptor was taken from a human donor in good health. Some clones in this sample may be carry-over from other donors' samples. This chain links TRBV29-1 with TRBJ2-7; the TCRdb call, TRBD2, lacks DNA for checking. CDR3 sequence reads: CSVEVRTDPSPYEQYF.